This is a list of T cell receptor beta chains from one sample in a study of Graves' ophthalmopathy and Graves' hyperthyroidism. TCRdb processed the multiplex PCR reads anew with MiXCR; each CDR3 protein has one entry. The table has 200,000 to 250,000 distinct CDR3 sequences, around 42% seen once. The sample was peripheral blood. The source is an adult man with Graves' ophthalmopathy. Each CDR3 is given with its conserved first and last residue. D genes are given only for firm matches. Clone size is stated in some rows and not others, as once, few, many or a class when expanded.

V gene,clone size,D gene,J gene,CDR3 DNA,CDR3 protein
TRBV29-1,once,.,TRBJ1-4,TGCAGCGTTGAAGATATCCGGGGGCAGAGCTTTGCAACTAATGAAAAACTGTTTTTT,CSVEDIRGQSFATNEKLFF
TRBV5-1,.,.,TRBJ2-5,TGCGCCAGCAGCTTGGCCAGTTTTGGCAGGGAAGAGACCCAGTACTTC,CASSLASFGREETQYF
TRBV29-1,.,TRBD1,TRBJ1-1,TGCAGTGACTCCCCCGGGACAGGAGGAACTGAAGCTTTCTTT,CSDSPGTGGTEAFF
TRBV11-2,.,.,TRBJ1-1,TGTGTCAGCAGCTTAGAGGGCCGTGGAGGAGCTTTCTTT,CVSSLEGRGGAFF
TRBV2,few,.,TRBJ1-5,TGTGCCAGCAGTGAATCCCAAAGTTCTTGGCGCAATCAGCCCCAGCATTTT,CASSESQSSWRNQPQHF
TRBV27,.,.,TRBJ1-3,TGTGCCAGCCATCGGCCCGGCGGCAACACCATATATTTT,CASHRPGGNTIYF
TRBV29-1,many,.,TRBJ1-4,TGCAGCGCCGCGACAGGCACAGCTAATGAAAAACTGTTTTTT,CSAATGTANEKLFF
TRBV7-3,few,.,TRBJ1-2,TGTGCCAGCAGCTTTGGGGGCGGTAACCTTAATGGCTACACCTTC,CASSFGGGNLNGYTF
TRBV5-4,.,TRBD2,TRBJ2-7,TGTGCCAGCGCGGCTAGCGGGGACTACGAGCAGTACTTC,CASAASGDYEQYF
TRBV19,few,.,TRBJ1-5,TGTGCCAGTAGTATGCAACCGGGTGACCCCCAGCATTTT,CASSMQPGDPQHF
TRBV24-1,few,TRBD1,TRBJ1-5,TGTGCCACCAGTGATCCCCGGGACAGGGTCACACATCAGCCCCAGCATTTT,CATSDPRDRVTHQPQHF
TRBV7-3,few,.,TRBJ1-6,TGTGCCAGCAGCTTAGGTGATTCACCCCTCCACTTT,CASSLGDSPLHF
TRBV5-5,.,.,TRBJ1-2,TGTGCCAGCAGCTTGTCCGCAGGGCCCTTCTATGGCTACACCTTC,CASSLSAGPFYGYTF
TRBV7-2,few,TRBD1,TRBJ1-2,TGTGCCAGCAGCTACGGGACAGTAGACTATGGCTACACCTTC,CASSYGTVDYGYTF
TRBV12-3/TRBV12-4,.,.,TRBJ1-5,TGTGCCAGCAAACCGGGACCTGGACATAGCAATCAGCCCCAGCATTTT,CASKPGPGHSNQPQHF
TRBV6-4,.,.,TRBJ2-6,TGTGCCAGCAGTGAACGGGGGTCCTCTGGGGCCAACGTCCTGACTTTC,CASSERGSSGANVLTF
TRBV29-1,few,.,TRBJ2-7,TGCAGCGTTGGTGAGGGCCACGAGCAGTACTTC,CSVGEGHEQYF